Below are 8 T cell receptor beta chains sequenced from a single sample in a study of memory CD4+ T cells and cytomegalovirus serostatus. The sort gate was single viable CD3+CD4+CD8-CD45RO+ cells for memory CD4+ T cells. The data were produced by immunoSEQ multiplex PCR, yet TCRdb's version contains in-frame clones alone and is incomplete. The table has 70,000 to 90,000 clones, roughly 80% seen once. The source material was memory CD4+ T cells from blood. The origin of the receptors is an adult in good health and CMV-seropositive.

This clone appeared a few times. This chain links TRBV11-3 with TRBJ1-3; 8 positions agree with TRBD1. CDR3 length equals 15 residues. Per the germline V gene, CDR1 is SGHNT and CDR2 is YENEEA. V dropped 5 bases and J dropped 4; count of bases not matched to a gene: 7. CDR3 amino acids: CASSPRTGTGNTIYF. The CDR3 DNA sequence: TGTGCCAGCAGCCCCAGGACAGGGACCGGAAACACCATATATTTT.

CDR3: CACDSSNQPQHF. CDR3 nucleotides: TGTGCCTGCGACTCAAGCAATCAGCCCCAGCATTTT. The gene calls are TRBV28 and TRBJ1-5; no reliable D call. Between the trimmed V and J ends, which lost 11 bases and 1 base, there was a span of 9 bases. The CDR3 is 12 amino acids. Germline V gives CDR1 MDHEN, CDR2 SYDVKM.

V gene TRBV18 combines with J gene TRBJ1-1; D unclear. CDR1 is KGHSH and CDR2 is LQKENI in the germline V gene. With 0 bases removed from V and 4 bases from J, the gap between germline ends came to 9 bases. CDR3 length: 14 residues. The CDR3 DNA is TGTGCCAGCTCACCACCGGTTGCGGGCACTGAAGCTTTCTTT. As protein: CASSPPVAGTEAFF.

The CDR3 sequence is CASSYPTGVRQPQHF. CDR3 sequence (DNA): TGTGCCAGCAGTTACCCAACAGGGGTTCGCCAGCCCCAGCATTTT. The chain is built from TRBV6-6 and TRBJ1-5; 7 positions match TRBD1. The germline V gene has CDR1 MNHNY and CDR2 SVGAGI (reference sequence). The CDR3 extends over 15 amino acids. V lost 2 bases to trimming and J lost 7 bases; unmatched junction nucleotides: 8.

The chain employs TRBV6-1 and TRBJ2-2, with D perhaps TRBD1 (5 bases). CDR1 and CDR2 from the germline V gene are MNHNS and SASEGT. This CDR3 contains 15 residues. The V end was cut by 6 bases, the J end by 4 bases, with 15 bases between. CDR3 residues: CASRQDRAPTGELFF. The CDR3 region has the DNA TGTGCCAGCAGACAGGACCGAGCCCCCACCGGGGAGCTGTTTTTT.

J is TRBJ2-5 and V is TRBV14, with 7 bases aligning to TRBD2. Germline lookup yields CDR1 SGHDN and CDR2 FVKESK. The CDR3 is made up of 18 amino acids. Losses at the gene ends were 2 bases for V and 4 bases for J; bases not matched to a gene: 16. CDR3: CASSQRSFGGLGGETQYF. CDR3 in DNA: TGTGCCAGCAGCCAAAGATCTTTCGGGGGGTTGGGAGGAGAGACCCAGTACTTC.

This chain joins TRBV28 and TRBJ2-7; 7 bases are shared with TRBD1. The CDR3 has 15 residues. V was clipped by 5 bases and J by 3 bases; unmatched bases: 10. Germline V gene sequence: CDR1 MDHEN, CDR2 SYDVKM. The CDR3 DNA reads TGTGCCAGCAGTCGGCCCGGGACAGAATTCTACGAGCAGTACTTC. Protein: CASSRPGTEFYEQYF.

This CDR3 reads CASSSPGATDTQYF. The DNA of the CDR3 is TGTGCCAGCAGTTCCCCAGGAGCCACAGATACGCAGTATTTT. V usage is TRBV28 and J usage is TRBJ2-3, with no clear D. Germline V gene lookup returns CDR1 MDHEN and CDR2 SYDVKM. Between the trimmed V and J ends, which lost 4 bases and 2 bases, there was a span of 10 bases. The CDR3 sequence is 14 residues long.